This entry describes one T cell receptor beta chain. The sample belongs to a study of T cell changes during pregnancy in multiple sclerosis. The CDR3 extends over 12 amino acids. Trimming took off 6 bases at V and 5 bases at J, with 14 bases between the two ends. CDR1 and CDR2 from the germline V gene are SQVTM and ANQGSEA. Sequenced by immunoSEQ multiplex PCR; TCRdb stores in-frame clones only, minus some. The sample includes more than 65,000 clones, 85% to 95% seen only once; the top ten take 1%. This TCR came from a female donor with multiple sclerosis, enrolled in a pregnancy study. This chain links TRBV29-1 with TRBJ2-7; a weak D match, TRBD1 (6 bases). Sequenced material: peripheral blood, taken in the first trimester of pregnancy. The CDR3 DNA follows: TGCAGCGTCTCCAGGGGTTGGAACGAGCAGTACTTC. It translates to CSVSRGWNEQYF.